This is a list of T cell receptor beta chains from one sample in a study of T cell clonotyping in hematopoietic cell transplantation. Measured with immunoSEQ multiplex PCR; TCRdb has only the in-frame clones, and not every one. The table shows about 29,000 clones, with about three quarters occurring only once. The starting material was peripheral blood mononuclear cells, obtained before stem cell transplant. These receptors all stem from a woman in her 30s with chronic myeloid leukemia. Some clones in this sample may be carry-over from other donors' samples. Each CDR3 is given without its conserved first and last residue.

v_gene: TRBV28; j_gene: TRBJ2-7; CDR3aa: ASSQLDENRGYEQY
v_gene: TRBV9; j_gene: TRBJ2-5; CDR3aa: ASSTGTGNYGQETQY
v_gene: TRBV5-1; j_gene: TRBJ1-3; CDR3aa: ASSLRQANSGNTIY
v_gene: TRBV4-1; j_gene: TRBJ2-6; CDR3aa: ASSQVQWGTGTGYGANVLT
v_gene: TRBV19; j_gene: TRBJ2-2; CDR3aa: ASSLGQGTGELF
v_gene: TRBV30; j_gene: TRBJ1-6; CDR3aa: AWSTRQFRYNSPLH
v_gene: TRBV7-2; j_gene: TRBJ1-5; CDR3aa: ASSFTGGDQPQH
v_gene: TRBV29-1; j_gene: TRBJ1-5; CDR3aa: SVAPGRDGQPQH
v_gene: TRBV7-8; j_gene: TRBJ1-6; CDR3aa: ASRGSYNSPLH
v_gene: TRBV6-6; j_gene: TRBJ1-2; CDR3aa: ASSLDTRGAYT
v_gene: TRBV6-5; j_gene: TRBJ2-3; CDR3aa: ASSFGGDTDTQY
v_gene: TRBV19; j_gene: TRBJ2-1; CDR3aa: ASSEPGLAAYNEQF
v_gene: TRBV6-5; j_gene: TRBJ1-2; CDR3aa: ASRSGTGNYGYT
v_gene: TRBV28; j_gene: TRBJ1-3; CDR3aa: ASSPHPVGRYGGNTIY
v_gene: TRBV6-5; j_gene: TRBJ1-1; CDR3aa: ASSYGQGKTEAF
v_gene: TRBV2; j_gene: TRBJ2-2; CDR3aa: ASRGQGNVGELF
v_gene: TRBV7-6; j_gene: TRBJ2-3; CDR3aa: ASSELAGGTSTDTQY
v_gene: TRBV27; j_gene: TRBJ2-7; CDR3aa: ASSSFYGTASHEQY
v_gene: TRBV7-9; j_gene: TRBJ1-5; CDR3aa: ASSLGTGYNQPQH
v_gene: TRBV19; j_gene: TRBJ2-3; CDR3aa: ASKAGINTDTQY
v_gene: TRBV2; j_gene: TRBJ1-5; CDR3aa: ASSVPPQPQH
v_gene: TRBV4-2; j_gene: TRBJ1-6; CDR3aa: ASSPLGGARITPPLH
v_gene: TRBV30; j_gene: TRBJ2-5; CDR3aa: AWSLTGIETQY
v_gene: TRBV29-1; j_gene: TRBJ1-2; CDR3aa: SVMGGAYYGYT
v_gene: TRBV19; j_gene: TRBJ1-6; CDR3aa: ASLSGRSYNSPLH
v_gene: TRBV28; j_gene: TRBJ1-2; CDR3aa: ASSFTLGQVYGYT